The clone carrying this TCR beta chain showed up just a few times. Its specificity is not known. Treatment of patients with chemo-refractory metastatic non-small-cell lung cancer consisted of focal radiation plus CTLA-4 blockade with ipilimumab. The sample belongs to a study of radiotherapy plus CTLA-4 blockade in lung cancer. Study-level information: Objective response rate was about 20%; disease control rate, 25% to 35%. Study-level points and caveats: Radiotherapy with ipilimumab was followed by blood expansion of tumor-derived clones.

Repertoires were generated with immunoSEQ multiplex PCR, while TCRdb's copy carries only in-frame clones and drops some. The sample yields about 30,000 clones, around 79% seen once. The sequence derives from a human donor with non-small cell lung cancer who had stable disease on radiotherapy plus ipilimumab. This material consisted of peripheral blood, taken from a patient treated with radiotherapy plus ipilimumab.

Here the CDR3 reads CASSWDLVTDTQYF. As DNA, the CDR3 is TGTGCCAGCAGTTGGGACTTGGTCACAGATACGCAGTATTTT. The chain carries TRBV28 and TRBJ2-3; perhaps TRBD2 as D (6 bases). The V end lost 4 bases, the J end lost 2 bases, and 10 bases lay between the germline ends. The CDR3 length is 14 residues. Germline values: CDR1 MDHEN, CDR2 SYDVKM.